These T cell receptor beta chains were read from a single sample in a study of blood T cells in healthy people across ages. TCRdb ran MiXCR on the 5' RACE reads and lists one entry per CDR3 protein. This sample carries a few hundred thousand distinct CDR3 sequences, about 28% of them seen once, and the ten largest clones take about 3.3%. These data also featured in a second study, about T cells of mothers and their children.

Sequencing was performed on blood. The receptors here all came from a boy aged 2-15 years in good health. The CDR3 runs from the conserved cysteine through the conserved F or W. A D gene is named only where the DNA matches it firmly. Rows give clone size only sometimes, using once, few, many, or a class for an expanded clone.

abundance,v_gene,d_gene,j_gene,CDR3aa,CDR3nt
few,TRBV20-1,-,TRBJ2-3,CSAVGSTDTQYF,TGCAGTGCGGTGGGCAGCACAGATACGCAGTATTTT
-,TRBV7-9,TRBD1,TRBJ2-1,CASSLARLGQGVNEQFF,TGTGCCAGCAGCTTAGCTCGCCTGGGACAGGGTGTCAATGAGCAGTTCTTC
few,TRBV20-1,-,TRBJ2-5,CSATPGAGWQETQYF,TGCAGTGCTACGCCCGGGGCGGGGTGGCAAGAGACCCAGTACTTC
-,TRBV7-9,-,TRBJ2-5,CASSRPGTPSAETQYF,TGTGCCAGCAGCCGTCCCGGGACACCTTCGGCAGAGACCCAGTACTTC
few,TRBV4-3,-,TRBJ2-7,CASSQEWQVLSYEQYF,TGCGCCAGCAGCCAAGAGTGGCAGGTACTCTCCTACGAGCAGTACTTC
-,TRBV5-1,-,TRBJ2-1,CASSLGAQGNEQFF,TGCGCCAGCAGCCTGGGTGCCCAGGGCAATGAGCAGTTCTTC
-,TRBV4-2,-,TRBJ2-3,CASSQEVGQDTQYF,TGTGCCAGCAGCCAAGAGGTGGGGCAAGATACGCAGTATTTT
-,TRBV20-1,-,TRBJ2-7,CGARGSGTPTYEQYF,TGCGGTGCTAGAGGATCCGGGACACCAACCTACGAGCAGTACTTC
-,TRBV29-1,-,TRBJ2-5,CSVVVGETQYF,TGCAGCGTTGTTGTAGGAGAGACCCAGTACTTC
-,TRBV27,TRBD2,TRBJ2-4,CASSYGGGAFAKNIQYF,TGTGCCAGCAGTTATGGCGGGGGGGCCTTTGCCAAAAACATTCAGTACTTC
few,TRBV20-1,-,TRBJ2-1,CSARDLGADHNEQFF,TGCAGTGCTAGAGATCTAGGGGCGGACCACAATGAGCAGTTCTTC
-,TRBV10-3,-,TRBJ1-6,CAISEVTGPDSPLHF,TGTGCCATCAGTGAGGTAACAGGGCCGGATTCACCCCTCCACTTT
-,TRBV12-3/TRBV12-4,TRBD2,TRBJ2-1,CASSLFISGGYNEQFF,TGTGCCAGCAGTTTATTCATCAGCGGGGGGTACAATGAGCAGTTCTTC
-,TRBV3-1,-,TRBJ2-7,CASSQDPIEQYF,TGTGCCAGCAGCCAAGATCCGATAGAGCAGTACTTC
few,TRBV6-5,-,TRBJ2-5,CASSYGQRKTQYF,TGTGCCAGCAGTTACGGGCAGAGAAAGACCCAGTACTTC
-,TRBV11-2,-,TRBJ1-2,CASSLGWTANYGYTF,TGTGCCAGCAGCTTAGGTTGGACAGCTAACTATGGCTACACCTTC
few,TRBV7-6,TRBD2,TRBJ2-1,CASSLDLLGLEIDNEQFF,TGTGCCAGCAGCTTAGATCTCTTGGGACTAGAAATCGACAATGAGCAGTTCTTC
-,TRBV5-1,-,TRBJ1-2,CASSLRSGETYGYTF,TGCGCCAGCAGCTTGAGGTCGGGCGAGACGTATGGCTACACCTTC
-,TRBV12-5,-,TRBJ2-2,CASGPGATNTGELFF,TGTGCTAGTGGCCCGGGGGCCACGAACACCGGGGAGCTGTTTTTT
few,TRBV2,TRBD1,TRBJ2-7,CATEFSGGLSYEQYF,TGTGCCACAGAATTTTCAGGGGGCCTCTCCTACGAGCAGTACTTC
-,TRBV4-3,-,TRBJ1-1,CASSQGVREGTEAFF,TGCGCCAGCAGCCAAGGGGTCAGAGAGGGAACTGAAGCTTTCTTT
-,TRBV5-5,-,TRBJ2-3,CASSQGTVLDTQYF,TGTGCCAGCAGCCAGGGGACTGTCCTGGATACGCAGTATTTT
few,TRBV5-1,-,TRBJ2-2,CASSPGRTNTGELFF,TGCGCCAGCAGCCCGGGGCGGACGAACACCGGGGAGCTGTTTTTT
few,TRBV2,TRBD1,TRBJ1-6,CASSVNRGGSPLHF,TGTGCCAGCAGTGTTAACAGGGGAGGGTCACCCCTCCACTTT
-,TRBV25-1,-,TRBJ2-7,CASSEGANSYEQYF,TGTGCCAGCAGTGAAGGAGCGAACTCCTACGAGCAGTACTTC
few,TRBV6-5,-,TRBJ2-7,CASDAYEQYF,TGTGCCAGCGACGCGTACGAGCAGTACTTC